This T cell receptor beta chain was profiled in a study of blood T cell repertoires in COVID-19. Study-wide context: From the United States, Italy and Spain came samples of acute and convalescent COVID-19.

Under the authors' procedure: Reference gene primers were amplified, and this amplification served to estimate nucleated cell counts. Repertoires were generated with immunoSEQ multiplex PCR, while TCRdb's copy carries only in-frame clones and drops some. That table is the source of V, J and clone size, and D and trimming were worked out from the DNA. The repertoire includes roughly 200,000 clones, around nine tenths of them detected once, and approximately 6.2% sits in the top ten. The germline CDR1 and CDR2 sequences are MNHEY and SVGEGT. Trimming left V 2 bases short and J 6 bases short, with 5 bases between. There are 11 residues in the CDR3.

The sequenced sample consisted of peripheral blood. The chain is built from TRBV6-2 or TRBV6-3 and TRBJ2-7; D unclear. The sequence derives from a man between 60 and 75 years old who had recovered from COVID-19. The CDR3 bases are TGTGCCAGCAGTTACCAGCGCGAGCAGTACTTC. Encoded protein: CASSYQREQYF.